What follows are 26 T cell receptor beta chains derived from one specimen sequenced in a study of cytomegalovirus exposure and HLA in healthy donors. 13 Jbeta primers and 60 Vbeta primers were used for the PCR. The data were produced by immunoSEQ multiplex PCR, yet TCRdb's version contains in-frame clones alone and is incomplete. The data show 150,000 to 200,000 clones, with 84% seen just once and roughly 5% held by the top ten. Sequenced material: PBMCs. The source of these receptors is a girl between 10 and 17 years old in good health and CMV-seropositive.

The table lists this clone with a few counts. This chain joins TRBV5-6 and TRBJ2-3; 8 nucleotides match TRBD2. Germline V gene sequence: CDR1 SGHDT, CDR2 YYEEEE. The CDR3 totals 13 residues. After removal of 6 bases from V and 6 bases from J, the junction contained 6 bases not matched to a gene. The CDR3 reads CASILRGADTQYF. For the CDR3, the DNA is TGTGCCAGCATTCTGCGGGGGGCCGATACGCAGTATTTT.

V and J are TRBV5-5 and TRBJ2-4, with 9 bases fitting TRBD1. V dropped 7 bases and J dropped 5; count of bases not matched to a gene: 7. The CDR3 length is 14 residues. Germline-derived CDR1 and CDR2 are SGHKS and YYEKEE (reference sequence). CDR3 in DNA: TGTGCCAGCGGGACAGGGACCTGGGAAAACATTCAGTACTTC. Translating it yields CASGTGTWENIQYF.

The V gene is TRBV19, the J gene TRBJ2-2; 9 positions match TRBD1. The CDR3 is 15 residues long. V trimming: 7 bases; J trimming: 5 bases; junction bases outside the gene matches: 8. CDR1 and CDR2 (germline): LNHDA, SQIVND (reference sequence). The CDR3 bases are TGTGCCAGTACTAGGGGGACAGGGCCAACCGGGGAGCTGTTTTTT. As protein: CASTRGTGPTGELFF.

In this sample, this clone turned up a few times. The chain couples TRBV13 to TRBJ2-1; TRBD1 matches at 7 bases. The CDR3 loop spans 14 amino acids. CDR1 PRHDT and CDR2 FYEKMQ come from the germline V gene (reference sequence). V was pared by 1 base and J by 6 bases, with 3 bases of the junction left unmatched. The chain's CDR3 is CASSLEAGGNEQFF. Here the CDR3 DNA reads TGTGCCAGCAGCTTAGAGGCAGGGGGCAATGAGCAGTTCTTC.

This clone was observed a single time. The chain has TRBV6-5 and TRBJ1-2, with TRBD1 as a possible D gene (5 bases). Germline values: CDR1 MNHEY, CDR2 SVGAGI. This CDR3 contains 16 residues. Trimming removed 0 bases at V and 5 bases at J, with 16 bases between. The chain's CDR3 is CASSYSRVDRAYGYTF. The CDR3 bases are TGTGCCAGCAGTTACTCGAGAGTCGACAGAGCATATGGCTACACCTTC.

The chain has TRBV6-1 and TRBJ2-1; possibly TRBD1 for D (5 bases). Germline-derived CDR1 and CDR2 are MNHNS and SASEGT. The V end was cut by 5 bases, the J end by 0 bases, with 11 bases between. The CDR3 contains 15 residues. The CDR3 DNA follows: TGTGCCAGCAGTCAGGACACCATCTCCTACAATGAGCAGTTCTTC. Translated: CASSQDTISYNEQFF.

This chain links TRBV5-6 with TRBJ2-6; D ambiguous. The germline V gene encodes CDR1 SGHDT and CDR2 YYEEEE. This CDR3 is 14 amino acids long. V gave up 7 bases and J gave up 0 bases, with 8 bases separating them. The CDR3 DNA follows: TGTGCCAGCTTTGGGCACTCTGGGGCCAACGTCCTGACTTTC. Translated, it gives CASFGHSGANVLTF. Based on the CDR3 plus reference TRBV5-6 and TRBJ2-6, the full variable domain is DAGVTQSPTHLIKTRGQQVTLRCSPKSGHDTVSWYQQALGQGPQFIFQYYEEEERQRGNFPDRFSGHQFPNYSSELNVNALLLGDSALYLCASFGHSGANVLTFGAGSRLTVL.

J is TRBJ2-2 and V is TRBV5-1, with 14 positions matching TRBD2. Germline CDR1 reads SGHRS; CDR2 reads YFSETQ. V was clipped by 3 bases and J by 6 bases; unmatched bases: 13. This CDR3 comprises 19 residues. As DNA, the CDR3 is TGCGCCAGCAGCTCCAGATCGACTAGCGGGGGGGCTTCGGCCGGGGAGCTGTTTTTT. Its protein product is CASSSRSTSGGASAGELFF.

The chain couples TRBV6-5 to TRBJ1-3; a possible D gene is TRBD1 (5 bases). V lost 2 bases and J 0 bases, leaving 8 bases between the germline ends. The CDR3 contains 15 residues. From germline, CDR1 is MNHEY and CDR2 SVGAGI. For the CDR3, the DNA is TGTGCCAGCAGTTACAGGGGCTCCTCTGGAAACACCATATATTTT. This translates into CASSYRGSSGNTIYF.

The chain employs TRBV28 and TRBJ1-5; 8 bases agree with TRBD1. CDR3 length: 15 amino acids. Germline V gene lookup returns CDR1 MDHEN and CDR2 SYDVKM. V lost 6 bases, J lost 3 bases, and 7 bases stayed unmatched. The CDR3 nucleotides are TGTGCCAGCAGCGTGACAGGGGAATCCAATCAGCCCCAGCATTTT. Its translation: CASSVTGESNQPQHF.

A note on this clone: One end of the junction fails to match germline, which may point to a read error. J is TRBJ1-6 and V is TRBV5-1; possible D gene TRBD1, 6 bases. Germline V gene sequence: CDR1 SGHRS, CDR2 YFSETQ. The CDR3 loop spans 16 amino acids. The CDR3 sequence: CASSLGGQNYNSPLHF. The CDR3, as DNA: TGCGCCAGCAGTTTGGGGGGGCAGAATTATAATTCACCCCTCCACTTT.

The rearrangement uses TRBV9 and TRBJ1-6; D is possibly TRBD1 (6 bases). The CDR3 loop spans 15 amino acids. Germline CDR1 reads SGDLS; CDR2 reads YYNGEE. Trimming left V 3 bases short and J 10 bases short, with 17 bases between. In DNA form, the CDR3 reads TGTGCCAGCAGCGAATCCGGGACACCGGGATCACCCCTCCACTTT. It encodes CASSESGTPGSPLHF.

The CDR3 region is CASSSSGPTDTQYF. Here the CDR3 DNA reads TGTGCCAGCAGCTCCAGCGGACCCACAGATACGCAGTATTTT. This chain connects TRBV11-2 to TRBJ2-3; D is possibly TRBD2 (5 bases). CDR3 size: 14 residues. CDR1 SGHAT and CDR2 FQNNGV come from the germline V gene. With 4 bases removed from V and 2 bases from J, the gap between germline ends came to 10 bases.

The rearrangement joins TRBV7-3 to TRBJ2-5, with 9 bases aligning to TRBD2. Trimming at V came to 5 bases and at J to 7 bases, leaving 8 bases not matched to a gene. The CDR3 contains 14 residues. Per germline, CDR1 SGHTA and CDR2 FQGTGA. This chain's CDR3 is CASSPGGGEWTQYF. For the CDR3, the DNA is TGTGCCAGCAGCCCTGGCGGGGGGGAATGGACCCAGTACTTC.

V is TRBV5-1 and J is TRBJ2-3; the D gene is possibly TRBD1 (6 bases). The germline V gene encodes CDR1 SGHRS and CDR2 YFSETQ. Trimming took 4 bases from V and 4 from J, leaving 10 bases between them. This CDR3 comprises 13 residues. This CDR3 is CASSPPGADTQYF. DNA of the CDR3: TGCGCCAGCAGCCCTCCAGGGGCAGATACGCAGTATTTT.

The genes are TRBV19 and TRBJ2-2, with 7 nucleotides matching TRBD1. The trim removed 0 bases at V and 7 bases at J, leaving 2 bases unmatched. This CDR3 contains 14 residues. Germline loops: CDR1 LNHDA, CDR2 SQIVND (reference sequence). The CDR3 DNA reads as TGTGCCAGTAGTATAGATCGGACAGGCGGGGAGCTGTTTTTT. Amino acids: CASSIDRTGGELFF.

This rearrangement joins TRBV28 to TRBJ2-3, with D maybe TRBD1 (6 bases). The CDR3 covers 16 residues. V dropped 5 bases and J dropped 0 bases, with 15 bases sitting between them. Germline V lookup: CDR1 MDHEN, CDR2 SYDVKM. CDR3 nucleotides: TGTGCCAGCAGTCCCGGCCTGGGGGCGAGCACAGATACGCAGTATTTT. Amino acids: CASSPGLGASTDTQYF. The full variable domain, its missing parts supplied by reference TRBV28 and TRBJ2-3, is DVKVTQSSRYLVKRTGEKVFLECVQDMDHENMFWYRQDPGLGLRLIYFSYDVKMKEKGDIPEGYSVSREKKERFSLILESASTNQTSMYLCASSPGLGASTDTQYFGPGTRLTVL.

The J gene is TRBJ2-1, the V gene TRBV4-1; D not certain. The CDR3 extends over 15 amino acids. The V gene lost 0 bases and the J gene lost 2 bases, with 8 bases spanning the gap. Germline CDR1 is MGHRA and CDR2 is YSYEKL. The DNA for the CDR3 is TGCGCCAGCAGCCAAGATTATAGCCCCTACAATGAGCAGTTCTTC. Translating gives CASSQDYSPYNEQFF.

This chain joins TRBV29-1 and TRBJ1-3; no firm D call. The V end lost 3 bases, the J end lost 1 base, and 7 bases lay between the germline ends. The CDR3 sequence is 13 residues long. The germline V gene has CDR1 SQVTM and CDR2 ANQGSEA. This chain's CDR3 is CSVESASGNTIYF. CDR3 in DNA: TGCAGCGTTGAGTCAGCGTCTGGAAACACCATATATTTT.

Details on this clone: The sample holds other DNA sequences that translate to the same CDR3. CDR3 region: CASSPRQNTEAFF. As DNA, the CDR3 is TGTGCCAGTAGTCCGAGGCAGAACACTGAAGCTTTCTTT. This rearrangement joins TRBV19 to TRBJ1-1; D is undetermined. CDR1 and CDR2 (germline): LNHDA, SQIVND (reference sequence). The CDR3 loop spans 13 amino acids. V was trimmed by 5 bases and J by 1 base, leaving 8 bases between them.

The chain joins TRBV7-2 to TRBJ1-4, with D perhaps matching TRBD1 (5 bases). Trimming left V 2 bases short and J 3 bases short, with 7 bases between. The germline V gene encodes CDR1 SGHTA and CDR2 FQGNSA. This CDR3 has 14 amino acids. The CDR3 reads CASSLQGPNEKLFF. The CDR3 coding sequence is TGTGCCAGCAGCTTACAGGGTCCTAATGAAAAACTGTTTTTT. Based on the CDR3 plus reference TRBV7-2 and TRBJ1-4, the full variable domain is GAGVSQSPSNKVTEKGKDVELRCDPISGHTALYWYRQSLGQGLEFLIYFQGNSAPDKSGLPSDRFSAERTGGSVSTLTIQRTQQEDSAVYLCASSLQGPNEKLFFGSGTQLSVL.

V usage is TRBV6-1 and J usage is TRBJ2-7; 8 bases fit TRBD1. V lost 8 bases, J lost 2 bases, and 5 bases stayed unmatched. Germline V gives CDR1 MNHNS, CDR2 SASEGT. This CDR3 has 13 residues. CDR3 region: CASWAGGTYEQYF. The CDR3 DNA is TGTGCCAGCTGGGCAGGGGGCACCTACGAGCAGTACTTC.

CDR3 coding DNA: TGCGCCAGCAGCCCACCGGAGCTCTACGAGCAGTACTTC. It codes for CASSPPELYEQYF. The genes are TRBV5-1 and TRBJ2-7, with D uncertain. V was trimmed by 4 bases and J by 3 bases, leaving 11 bases between them. Germline CDR1 SGHRS, CDR2 YFSETQ. The CDR3 totals 13 residues.

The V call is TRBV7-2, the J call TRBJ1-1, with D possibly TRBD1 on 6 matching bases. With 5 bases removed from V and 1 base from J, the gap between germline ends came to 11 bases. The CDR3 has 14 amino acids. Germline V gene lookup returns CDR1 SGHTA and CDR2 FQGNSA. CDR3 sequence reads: CASSTGHTNTEAFF. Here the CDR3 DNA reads TGTGCCAGCAGCACGGGACACACGAACACTGAAGCTTTCTTT.

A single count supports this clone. Here the CDR3 reads CASSQEAGSGTDTQYF. The CDR3, as DNA: TGCGCCAGCAGCCAAGAAGCAGGTTCAGGCACAGATACGCAGTATTTT. The chain joins TRBV4-1 to TRBJ2-3, with D hard to call. V gave up 0 bases and J gave up 1 base, with 11 bases separating them. Germline V gives CDR1 MGHRA, CDR2 YSYEKL. The CDR3 is 16 amino acids.

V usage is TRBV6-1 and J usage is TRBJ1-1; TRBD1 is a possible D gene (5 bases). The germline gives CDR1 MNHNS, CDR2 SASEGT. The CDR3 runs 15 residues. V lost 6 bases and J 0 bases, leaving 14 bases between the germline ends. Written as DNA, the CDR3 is TGTGCCAGCAGCGAGGACACAACTTTGAACACTGAAGCTTTCTTT. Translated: CASSEDTTLNTEAFF.